This is a list of T cell receptor beta chains from one sample in a study of cytomegalovirus exposure and HLA in healthy donors. TCRdb's table, derived via immunoSEQ multiplex PCR, lists solely in-frame clones and lacks some. The repertoire holds approximately 100,000 clones, with roughly 70% as singletons. Sequenced: PBMCs. Every receptor here comes from a middle-aged man in good health and CMV-seronegative. CDR3s include the opening cysteine and the closing phenylalanine or tryptophan. Fields, in order: J gene, V gene, clone size, D gene, CDR3 DNA, CDR3 protein. D genes are given only for firm matches. The listing skips clone size in some rows; elsewhere it reads once, few, many or a size class.

TRBJ2-3 | TRBV10-1 | . | . | TGCGCCAGCAGTGGCTGGAATGACTGCACAGATACGCAGTATTTT | CASSGWNDCTDTQYF
TRBJ2-2 | TRBV6-1 | . | . | TGTGCCAGCAGTGAACAGGTGACCACCGGGGAGCTGTTTTTT | CASSEQVTTGELFF
TRBJ1-1 | TRBV9 | . | . | TGTGCCAGCAGCGTACAGACGGGGATGAACACTGAAGCTTTCTTT | CASSVQTGMNTEAFF
TRBJ2-7 | TRBV5-6 | . | . | TGTGCCAGCAGCTTGGGTAAATACGAGCAGTACTTC | CASSLGKYEQYF
TRBJ1-4 | TRBV7-3 | . | . | TGTGCCAGCAGCTTAGGACAGATTAATGAAAAACTGTTTTTT | CASSLGQINEKLFF
TRBJ2-7 | TRBV27 | once | TRBD2 | TGTGCCAGCAGTTCCGGGACTAGCGGGATTTTGCAGTACTTC | CASSSGTSGILQYF
TRBJ1-3 | TRBV6-5 | . | TRBD1 | TGTGCCAGCAGTTACTCCTACAGGGGGACTGGAAACACCATATATTTT | CASSYSYRGTGNTIYF
TRBJ2-5 | TRBV5-4 | . | TRBD1 | TGTGCCAGCAGCCCTAGACAGGGACAAGAGACCCAGTACTTC | CASSPRQGQETQYF
TRBJ2-2 | TRBV7-6 | few | . | TGTGCCAGCAGCTTATTGGGGGGAGACACCGGGGAGCTGTTTTTT | CASSLLGGDTGELFF
TRBJ1-6 | TRBV19 | once | . | TGTGCCAGTCCCCCTGTCTTTGACAAGTATAATTCACCCCTCCACTTT | CASPPVFDKYNSPLHF
TRBJ1-1 | TRBV25-1 | . | TRBD1 | TGTGCCAGCAGTGAATACCCCGGTGGACAGGACACTGAAGCTTTCTTT | CASSEYPGGQDTEAFF